What follows are 9 T cell receptor beta chains derived from one specimen sequenced in a study of T cell repertoires in cytomegalovirus infection. Antigen specificity for these receptors is unknown. TCRdb recomputed calls from the reads with MiXCR, one row per CDR3 protein. The sample lists more than 250,000 distinct CDR3 sequences; just under 25% were seen once. The sequencing here drew on cultured PBMCs, taken from culture after CMV antigen stimulation. The receptors were gathered from a human donor in good health (CMV status not recorded). Some clones in this sample may be carry-over from other donors' samples.

The chain has TRBV4-1 and TRBJ1-5; no definite D call. The V and J ends lost 3 bases and 6 bases respectively, with 9 bases between them. CDR1 and CDR2 from the germline V gene are MGHRA and YSYEKL. This CDR3 spans 13 amino acids. The CDR3 reads CASSQPTVQPQHF. CDR3 in DNA: TGCGCCAGCAGCCAGCCTACAGTTCAGCCCCAGCATTTT.

This clonotype was found many times. V is TRBV6-2 or TRBV6-3 and J is TRBJ2-7; TRBD1 aligns across 9 bases. Germline CDR1 is MNHEY and CDR2 is SVGEGT. The length of the CDR3 is 12 residues. With 8 bases clipped from V and 2 bases from J, the junction kept 1 base outside the gene matches. The CDR3 bases are TGTGCCAGCCGGGACAGGGCCTACGAGCAGTACGTC. Protein product: CASRDRAYEQYV.

This clonotype was found a few times. The chain uses TRBV7-2 and TRBJ2-5, with TRBD1 matching over 11 bases. The CDR3 spans 15 residues. The V gene's germline CDR1 is SGHTA and CDR2 FQGNSA. After removal of 4 bases from V and 5 bases from J, the junction contained 6 bases not matched to a gene. The chain's CDR3 is CASSWRTGGGETQYF. For the CDR3, the DNA is TGTGCCAGCAGCTGGAGGACAGGGGGCGGGGAGACCCAGTACTTC.

This clonotype was picked up a small number of times. The J gene is TRBJ2-3, the V gene TRBV7-2; D unresolved. Germline V CDR1 and CDR2: SGHTA, FQGNSA. The CDR3 contains 14 residues. Trimming shortened V by 5 bases and J by 6 bases, and 15 bases separated the two germline ends. In DNA, the CDR3 is TGTGCCAGCAGCATCGAACAGTATTCGGATACGCAGTATTTT. It yields the protein CASSIEQYSDTQYF.

The chain links TRBV27 to TRBJ2-7; 9 nucleotides line up with TRBD1. Germline V gene lookup returns CDR1 MNHEY and CDR2 SMNVEV (reference sequence). The CDR3 is made up of 15 amino acids. V lost 4 bases to trimming and J lost 2 bases; unmatched junction nucleotides: 6. CDR3 amino acids: CASSSRTGVTYEQYV. The CDR3 DNA reads TGTGCCAGCAGTTCTAGGACAGGGGTAACCTACGAGCAGTACGTC.

This clonotype turned up a few times. The V gene is TRBV11-2, the J gene TRBJ2-5; 10 nucleotides match TRBD1. Losses at the gene ends were 5 bases for V and 1 base for J; bases not matched to a gene: 10. CDR3 length: 17 residues. Germline loops: CDR1 SGHAT, CDR2 FQNNGV. In nucleotides, the CDR3 is TGTGCCAGCAGCACCCGGGACAGGGGTATCCGCCAAGAGACCCAGTACTTC. Translation: CASSTRDRGIRQETQYF.

V and J are TRBV19 and TRBJ1-1; D is undetermined. CDR1 and CDR2 (germline): LNHDA, SQIVND (reference sequence). CDR3 length: 14 residues. V was trimmed by 3 bases and J by 2 bases, leaving 10 bases between them. In nucleotides, the CDR3 is TGTGCCAGTAGTATCTTCAGCCAAAACACTGAAGCTTTCTTT. It is translated as CASSIFSQNTEAFF. Drawing the rest from reference TRBV19 and TRBJ1-1, the complete variable domain is DGGITQSPKYLFRKEGQNVTLSCEQNLNHDAMYWYRQDPGQGLRLIYYSQIVNDFQKGDIAEGYSVSREKKESFPLTVTSAQKNPTAFYLCASSIFSQNTEAFFGQGTRLTVV.

This clonotype was seen a single time. A read error may produce the germline difference seen at one junction end. This chain links TRBV25-1 with TRBJ2-3; 11 nucleotides agree with TRBD2. This CDR3 is built from 16 residues. Looked up from germline, CDR1 is MGHDK and CDR2 is SYGVNS. The CDR3 region is CASTPRLAGHTDTQCF. The CDR3 region has the DNA TGTGCCAGCACCCCTCGACTAGCGGGACACACAGATACGCAGTGTTTT.

The V and J genes are TRBV19 and TRBJ1-2; D unresolved. Looked up from germline, CDR1 is LNHDA and CDR2 is SQIVND (reference sequence). The CDR3 contains 14 residues. Deletions cut 5 bases from V and 6 bases from J, with 16 bases between. Written as DNA, the CDR3 is TGTGCCAGTAGTCCCCCATCATTAAGCAATGGCTACACCTTC. It codes for CASSPPSLSNGYTF.